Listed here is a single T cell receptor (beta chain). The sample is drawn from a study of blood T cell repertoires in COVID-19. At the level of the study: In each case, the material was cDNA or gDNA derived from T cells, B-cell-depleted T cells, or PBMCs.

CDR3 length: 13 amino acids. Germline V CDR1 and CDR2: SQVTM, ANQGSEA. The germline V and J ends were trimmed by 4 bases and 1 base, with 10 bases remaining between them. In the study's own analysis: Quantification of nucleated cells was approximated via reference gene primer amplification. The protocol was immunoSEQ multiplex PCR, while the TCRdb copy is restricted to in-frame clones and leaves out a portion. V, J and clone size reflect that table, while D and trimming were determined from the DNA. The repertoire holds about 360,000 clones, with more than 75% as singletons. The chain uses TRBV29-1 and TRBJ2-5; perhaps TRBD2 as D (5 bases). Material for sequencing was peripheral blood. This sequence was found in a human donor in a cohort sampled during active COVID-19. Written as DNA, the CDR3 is TGCAGCGTTGTGGAGGTGACCCAAGAGACCCAGTACTTC. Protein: CSVVEVTQETQYF.